This TCR beta chain emerged from a study of glioma-infiltrating T cells after dendritic cell vaccination. Findings of the study overall: TCR clonality showed no direct relationship with survival. Estimated pretreatment TIL content predicted outcome after dendritic cell vaccination.

The repertoire was sequenced with immunoSEQ multiplex PCR; TCRdb's copy has only in-frame clones and lacks some. The sample holds approximately 100,000 clones, more than 80% seen once. This clone has a handful of counts. Its antigen is as yet unknown. From germline, CDR1 is SGDLS and CDR2 YYNGEE. Trimming removed 4 bases from V and 12 bases from J; junction bases left unmatched: 14. The CDR3 sequence is 14 residues long. No glioblastoma patient carried an isocitrate dehydrogenase mutation. The source material was blood, sampled before dendritic cell vaccination. The TCR sequence derives from a human donor with glioblastoma. This chain joins TRBV9 and TRBJ2-7; 9 nucleotides line up with TRBD2. CDR3 amino acids: CASSFSQTSGSLYF. The DNA for the CDR3 is TGTGCCAGCAGCTTTAGTCAGACTAGCGGATCATTGTACTTC.